Below are 28 T cell receptor beta chains sequenced from a single sample in a study of OX40 agonist ivuxolimab in advanced cancers. Produced via immunoSEQ multiplex PCR; TCRdb's table is partial and in-frame only. This table has approximately 67,000 clones, under 95% appearing once. The sequences come from CD4+ or CD8+ T cells sorted from blood, collected in a trial of the OX40 agonist ivuxolimab. The source of these receptors is an adult with an advanced solid tumor such as melanoma, head and neck, liver or kidney cancer.

The V call is TRBV28, the J call TRBJ2-7; no firm D call. The CDR3 loop spans 10 amino acids. Germline CDR1 is MDHEN and CDR2 is SYDVKM. Trimming cost V 5 bases and J 6 bases, with 5 bases left between them. In nucleotides, the CDR3 is TGTGCCAGCAGTAACTCCGAGCAGTACTTC. Its translation is CASSNSEQYF.

V is TRBV4-1 and J is TRBJ2-5, with D hard to call. Germline CDR1 reads MGHRA; CDR2 reads YSYEKL. The CDR3 runs to 15 residues. V shed 3 bases and J shed 1 base, with 12 bases lying between them. CDR3 sequence: CASSQFPSAQETQYF. In DNA form, the CDR3 reads TGCGCCAGCAGCCAGTTCCCTTCCGCCCAAGAGACCCAGTACTTC.

The J gene is TRBJ2-7, the V gene TRBV2; TRBD1 is a possible D gene (5 bases). This CDR3 contains 16 residues. V lost 4 bases and J 2 bases, leaving 18 bases between the germline ends. Germline assignment: CDR1 SNHLY and CDR2 FYNNEI. CDR3 loop: CASSGVTDNDAYEQYF. The CDR3 DNA follows: TGTGCCAGCAGTGGAGTTACGGACAACGATGCCTACGAGCAGTACTTC.

This clone was picked up one time. The rearrangement links TRBV27 to TRBJ1-4; TRBD1 aligns across 7 bases. V was clipped by 3 bases and J by 8 bases; unmatched bases: 9. This CDR3 is 15 amino acids long. The germline V gene encodes CDR1 MNHEY and CDR2 SMNVEV (reference sequence). The CDR3 sequence is CASSLSRQGREKLFF. CDR3 in DNA: TGTGCCAGCAGTTTGTCAAGACAGGGAAGAGAAAAACTGTTTTTT.

V usage is TRBV7-9 and J usage is TRBJ1-1, with D unclear. CDR3 length: 14 amino acids. The V gene's germline CDR1 is SEHNR and CDR2 FQNEAQ (reference sequence). V lost 4 bases to trimming and J lost 1 base, with 10 bases between them. For the CDR3, the DNA is TGTGCCAGCAGCTCCTGGGTAGCGAACACTGAAGCTTTCTTT. Its protein is CASSSWVANTEAFF. Full variable domain (missing parts from reference TRBV7-9 and TRBJ1-1): DTGVSQNPRHKITKRGQNVTFRCDPISEHNRLYWYRQTLGQGPEFLTYFQNEAQLEKSRLLSDRFSAERPKGSFSTLEIQRTEQGDSAMYLCASSSWVANTEAFFGQGTRLTVV.

A few counts support this clone. V is TRBV9 and J is TRBJ1-2; D gene unclear. CDR3 size: 16 residues. The V and J ends lost 2 bases and 2 bases respectively, with 16 bases between them. Per germline, CDR1 SGDLS and CDR2 YYNGEE. The CDR3 DNA reads as TGTGCCAGCAGCGTTGGTGCAACCTCTTTCAACTATGGCTACACCTTC. It yields the protein CASSVGATSFNYGYTF.

This clone was recorded a few times. V usage is TRBV7-9 and J usage is TRBJ1-2, with D unresolved. V was trimmed by 5 bases and J by 8 bases, leaving 9 bases between them. Per the germline V gene, CDR1 is SEHNR and CDR2 is FQNEAQ (reference sequence). The CDR3 spans 11 residues. The CDR3 here is CASSPGQGYTF. The CDR3, as DNA: TGTGCCAGCAGCCCCGGTCAGGGCTACACCTTC.

To note about this clone: Relative to the germline gene, one junction end is altered; a read error may explain this. The chain uses TRBV5-6 and TRBJ2-7; 9 bases fit TRBD2. The CDR3 is 14 residues long. Germline V gene sequence: CDR1 SGHDT, CDR2 YYEEEE. CDR3 sequence: CASSSTGTSYVQYF. CDR3 bases: TGTGCCAGCAGCTCCACCGGGACTAGCTACGTGCAGTACTTC.

This clone has a single count. The V call is TRBV4-1, the J call TRBJ1-1; D remains ambiguous. V lost 4 bases to trimming and J lost 0 bases, with 12 bases between them. There are 15 residues in the CDR3. Looked up from germline, CDR1 is MGHRA and CDR2 is YSYEKL. In nucleotides, the CDR3 is TGCGCCAGCAGCCCTTGGGAGGGCATGAACACTGAAGCTTTCTTT. Translation gives CASSPWEGMNTEAFF.

The gene calls are TRBV7-2 and TRBJ2-7; D is possibly TRBD2 (7 bases). In germline, CDR1 is SGHTA, CDR2 FQGNSA. The CDR3 is made up of 13 amino acids. V was cut by 2 bases and J by 6 bases, with 11 bases left in between. The CDR3 DNA reads TGTGCCAGCAGCTTAAGGGGGGGAGGCGAGCAGTACTTC. Its translation: CASSLRGGGEQYF.

V gene TRBV4-3 combines with J gene TRBJ1-5; TRBD1 is a possible D gene (6 bases). CDR1 and CDR2 (germline): LGHNA, YSLEER. The V gene lost 0 bases and the J gene lost 3 bases, with 12 bases spanning the gap. This CDR3 is 16 amino acids long. The CDR3 is CASSQDRTGHNQPQHF. CDR3 in DNA: TGCGCCAGCAGCCAAGATCGAACAGGGCACAATCAGCCCCAGCATTTT.

V gene TRBV28 combines with J gene TRBJ2-1, with D perhaps assigned TRBD1 or TRBD2 (5 bases each). Germline assignment: CDR1 MDHEN and CDR2 SYDVKM. The CDR3 covers 19 residues. Trimming removed 2 bases at V and 1 base at J, with 21 bases between. The CDR3 region is CASSLGARFGTNSYNEQFF. For the CDR3, the DNA is TGTGCCAGCAGTTTAGGAGCCCGATTCGGGACGAATTCCTACAATGAGCAGTTCTTC.

This sequence joins TRBV10-3 and TRBJ2-7; 9 bases are shared with TRBD1. There are 15 residues in the CDR3. V was pared by 2 bases and J by 1 base, with 3 bases of the junction left unmatched. CDR1 is ENHRY and CDR2 is SYGVKD in the germline V gene. CDR3 in amino acids: CAISERQGVSYEQYF. The CDR3 bases are TGTGCCATCAGTGAGCGACAGGGGGTTTCCTACGAGCAGTACTTC.

The V gene is TRBV19, the J gene TRBJ1-1, with TRBD1 matching over 8 bases. This CDR3 has 15 amino acids. Unmatched junction bases numbered 4, after V lost 1 base and J lost 3 bases. CDR1 and CDR2 from the germline V gene are LNHDA and SQIVND (reference sequence). This CDR3 is CASSIGTGRDTEAFF. As DNA, the CDR3 is TGTGCCAGTAGTATAGGGACAGGGAGGGACACTGAAGCTTTCTTT.

This chain links TRBV6-5 with TRBJ1-1, with a possible D match to TRBD1 (5 bases). The V end lost 5 bases, the J end lost 5 bases, and 18 bases lay between the germline ends. Germline V lookup: CDR1 MNHEY, CDR2 SVGAGI. The CDR3 runs to 15 residues. In DNA form, the CDR3 reads TGTGCCAGCAGTCCCCTGAGGGGAGAGGGGACTGAAGCTTTCTTT. Residues: CASSPLRGEGTEAFF.

V and J are TRBV5-4 and TRBJ1-2; tentative D call: TRBD1 (6 bases). The CDR3 spans 15 residues. Germline assignment: CDR1 SGHNT and CDR2 YYREEE (reference sequence). The V gene lost 2 bases and the J gene lost 0 bases, with 11 bases spanning the gap. Here the CDR3 DNA reads TGTGCCAGCAGCTTCGGGGGCAGGTCTAACTATGGCTACACCTTC. This encodes CASSFGGRSNYGYTF.

This clone was counted only a few times. The chain is built from TRBV4-1 and TRBJ1-1; D remains unclear. Germline values: CDR1 MGHRA, CDR2 YSYEKL. The CDR3 is 11 amino acids. Between the trimmed V and J ends, which lost 3 bases and 4 bases, there was a span of 3 bases. The CDR3 protein is CASSHGTEAFF. The CDR3 nucleotides read TGCGCCAGCAGCCACGGCACTGAAGCTTTCTTT.

V is TRBV5-4 and J is TRBJ1-4, with 9 positions matching TRBD1. Germline assignment: CDR1 SGHNT and CDR2 YYREEE (reference sequence). After removal of 3 bases from V and 5 bases from J, the junction contained 5 bases not matched to a gene. The length of the CDR3 is 15 residues. The CDR3 loop is CASSWMTGGNEKLFF. CDR3 DNA: TGTGCCAGCAGCTGGATGACAGGGGGAAATGAAAAACTGTTTTTT.

J is TRBJ2-7 and V is TRBV4-1; 8 nucleotides agree with TRBD1. V was clipped by 3 bases and J by 2 bases; unmatched bases: 3. The CDR3 runs to 14 residues. Germline V CDR1 and CDR2: MGHRA, YSYEKL. Here the CDR3 DNA reads TGCGCCAGCAGCCAGTCAGGGGGCCCCTACGAGCAGTACTTC. It is translated as CASSQSGGPYEQYF.

The gene calls are TRBV6-5 and TRBJ2-7; 7 nucleotides align to TRBD2. CDR3 length equals 15 residues. Germline V lookup: CDR1 MNHEY, CDR2 SVGAGI. Losses at the gene ends were 6 bases for V and 1 base for J; bases not matched to a gene: 9. The CDR3 region has the DNA TGTGCCAGCAGCCTAGGCGGGAGACTATCCTACGAGCAGTACTTC. Translating it yields CASSLGGRLSYEQYF.

The J gene is TRBJ1-5, the V gene TRBV6-6; TRBD1 might be the D (5 bases). V was clipped by 2 bases and J by 6 bases, with 14 bases between them. Germline V CDR1 and CDR2: MNHNY, SVGAGI (reference sequence). The CDR3 contains 15 residues. The CDR3 nucleotides are TGTGCCAGCAGTTACCAAGGGGAATCAGGTCAGCCCCAGCATTTT. This codes for CASSYQGESGQPQHF.

This clone was detected only a few times. The V gene is TRBV7-9, the J gene TRBJ1-6; tentatively, D is TRBD1 (5 bases). CDR1 is SEHNR, CDR2 FQNEAQ, per germline (reference sequence). V lost 7 bases, J lost 6 bases, and 13 bases lay in between. The CDR3 is 14 residues long. The CDR3 region is CASNEGRSNSPLHF. DNA for the CDR3: TGTGCCAGCAACGAGGGACGGTCTAATTCACCCCTCCACTTT. Supplemented by reference TRBV7-9 and TRBJ1-6, the full variable domain reads DTGVSQNPRHKITKRGQNVTFRCDPISEHNRLYWYRQTLGQGPEFLTYFQNEAQLEKSRLLSDRFSAERPKGSFSTLEIQRTEQGDSAMYLCASNEGRSNSPLHFGNGTRLTVT.

The chain is built from TRBV6-4 and TRBJ2-3; 10 nucleotides match TRBD1. The length of the CDR3 is 15 residues. The germline V gene encodes CDR1 MRHNA and CDR2 SNTAGT. The J segment lost 3 bases and the V segment lost 0 bases, leaving 0 bases of the junction unmatched. As DNA, the CDR3 is TGTGCCAGCAGTGACTCGGACAGGGGGACAGATACGCAGTATTTT. This encodes CASSDSDRGTDTQYF.

The rearrangement links TRBV19 to TRBJ2-2, with 8 bases matching TRBD1. The CDR3 spans 14 residues. Trimming at V came to 8 bases and at J to 0 bases, leaving 2 bases not matched to a gene. Germline assignment: CDR1 LNHDA and CDR2 SQIVND (reference sequence). The CDR3 DNA follows: TGTGCCAGTGAGGACAGGGCGAACACCGGGGAGCTGTTTTTT. Translating it yields CASEDRANTGELFF.

The chain links TRBV9 to TRBJ2-1, with D perhaps assigned TRBD1 or TRBD2 (7 bases each). This CDR3 region has 17 residues. Trimming cost V 0 bases and J 10 bases, with 23 bases left between them. CDR1 is SGDLS, CDR2 YYNGEE, per germline. Here the CDR3 DNA reads TGTGCCAGCAGCGTAGAGGGCCTCGAGGGAGGGGGCGAGGAGCAGTTCTTC. This codes for CASSVEGLEGGGEEQFF. The whole variable domain, filled in from reference TRBV9 and TRBJ2-1, reads DSGVTQTPKHLITATGQRVTLRCSPRSGDLSVYWYQQSLDQGLQFLIQYYNGEERAKGNILERFSAQQFPDLHSELNLSSLELGDSALYFCASSVEGLEGGGEEQFFGPGTRLTVL.

The chain carries TRBV5-6 and TRBJ2-1; a possible D gene is TRBD1 (5 bases). Trimming shortened V by 1 base and J by 4 bases, and 15 bases separated the two germline ends. This CDR3 comprises 16 residues. The V gene's germline CDR1 is SGHDT and CDR2 YYEEEE. The CDR3 sequence: CASSLYQGWIYNEQFF. The DNA of the CDR3 is TGTGCCAGCAGCTTGTATCAGGGCTGGATTTACAATGAGCAGTTCTTC.

The chain combines TRBV4-3 with TRBJ1-1, with D perhaps matching TRBD1 (5 bases). V was clipped by 1 base and J by 7 bases, with 10 bases between them. This CDR3 comprises 13 residues. Looked up from germline, CDR1 is LGHNA and CDR2 is YSLEER. This chain's CDR3 is CASSQGHGGEAFF. The DNA of the CDR3 is TGCGCCAGCAGCCAAGGGCACGGGGGTGAAGCTTTCTTT.

This chain joins TRBV5-6 and TRBJ1-4; 8 positions agree with TRBD1. The CDR3 sequence is 16 residues long. J was trimmed by 3 bases and V by 4 bases; bases with no gene match: 8. The V gene's germline CDR1 is SGHDT and CDR2 YYEEEE. The CDR3 region has the DNA TGTGCCAGCAGCCCGGACAGGGTGCGGGCTAATGAAAAACTGTTTTTT. It yields the protein CASSPDRVRANEKLFF.